The 19 T cell receptor beta chains listed next were all sequenced from one sample in a study of Graves' ophthalmopathy and Graves' hyperthyroidism. As the template, RNA transcripts were used to amplify TCR beta CDR3 regions. HTBI primers were employed in first-round RT-PCR, then a second-round multiplex PCR followed. TCRdb recomputed calls from the multiplex PCR reads with MiXCR, one row per CDR3 protein. The sample has roughly 420,000 distinct CDR3 sequences, more than 20% seen once. Sequenced: peripheral blood. The receptors derive from a woman younger than 35 with stable Graves' hyperthyroidism.

Comment on this clonotype: A read error may explain this, as a much larger clone is one base away. The genes are TRBV7-8 and TRBJ2-4, with 10 bases fitting TRBD2. Germline loops: CDR1 SGHVS, CDR2 FQNEAQ. The CDR3 runs to 15 residues. CDR3 in amino acids: CASSTPSGGLNIKYF. In nucleotides, the CDR3 is TGTGCCAGCAGCACTCCTAGCGGGGGTTTGAACATTAAGTACTTC.

In this sample, this clonotype turned up many times. V is TRBV28 and J is TRBJ2-7; the D is unclear. Germline-derived CDR1 and CDR2 are MDHEN and SYDVKM. The V and J ends lost 5 bases and 4 bases respectively, with 9 bases between them. The CDR3 is 12 residues long. CDR3 sequence reads: CASSVAGYEQYF. The CDR3 DNA is TGTGCCAGCAGTGTCGCCGGGTACGAGCAGTACTTC. The full variable domain, its missing parts supplied by reference TRBV28 and TRBJ2-7, is DVKVTQSSRYLVKRTGEKVFLECVQDMDHENMFWYRQDPGLGLRLIYFSYDVKMKEKGDIPEGYSVSREKKERFSLILESASTNQTSMYLCASSVAGYEQYFGPGTRLTVT.

This clonotype was counted ten times or more. The V and J genes are TRBV6-1 and TRBJ2-5; D is ambiguous. In germline, CDR1 is MNHNS, CDR2 SASEGT. The CDR3 has 15 residues. The V end was cut by 2 bases, the J end by 0 bases, with 10 bases between. The CDR3 protein is CASSESARYQETQYF. The DNA of the CDR3 is TGTGCCAGCAGTGAAAGCGCCCGATACCAAGAGACCCAGTACTTC.

This clonotype came up a few times. The genes are TRBV18 and TRBJ2-2; D may correspond to TRBD1 or TRBD2 (5 bases each). V was clipped by 5 bases and J by 4 bases, with 11 bases between them. Germline CDR1 and CDR2: KGHSH and LQKENI. The CDR3 sequence is 14 residues long. The CDR3 region has the DNA TGTGCCAGCTCAAGGGACCGACCCACCGGGGAGCTGTTTTTT. Translation gives CASSRDRPTGELFF.

The chain recombines TRBV11-2 with TRBJ2-7; no clear D gene. Germline V lookup: CDR1 SGHAT, CDR2 FQNNGV. Trimming stripped 6 bases from V and 1 base from J, with 13 bases between. The CDR3 is made up of 14 amino acids. The CDR3 reads CASSSTGESYEQYF. CDR3 DNA sequence: TGTGCCAGCAGTTCGACGGGTGAGTCCTACGAGCAGTACTTC. The entire variable domain, with the rest obtained from reference TRBV11-2 and TRBJ2-7, is as follows: EAGVAQSPRYKIIEKRQSVAFWCNPISGHATLYWYQQILGQGPKLLIQFQNNGVVDDSQLPKDRFSAERLKGVDSTLKIQPAKLEDSAVYLCASSSTGESYEQYFGPGTRLTVT.

This clonotype turned up a few times. The chain is built from TRBV11-1 and TRBJ2-2; weak D call: TRBD1 (6 bases). Trimming left V 6 bases short and J 2 bases short, with 16 bases between. The CDR3 loop spans 16 amino acids. CDR1 is SGHAT, CDR2 FQDESV, per germline (reference sequence). CDR3 in amino acids: CASRIGTTINTGELFF. The DNA for the CDR3 is TGTGCCAGCAGGATTGGGACAACTATAAACACCGGGGAGCTGTTTTTT.

This clonotype appeared many times. The rearrangement joins TRBV11-2 to TRBJ2-7, with D possibly TRBD2 on 6 matching bases. From germline, CDR1 is SGHAT and CDR2 FQNNGV. Trimming pared 0 bases from V and 2 bases from J, leaving 8 bases between. The length of the CDR3 is 14 residues. In nucleotides, the CDR3 is TGTGCCAGCAGCTTAGATGGAGGGACCTACGAGCAGTACTTC. As protein: CASSLDGGTYEQYF. Full variable domain (outside the CDR3, taken from reference TRBV11-2 and TRBJ2-7): EAGVAQSPRYKIIEKRQSVAFWCNPISGHATLYWYQQILGQGPKLLIQFQNNGVVDDSQLPKDRFSAERLKGVDSTLKIQPAKLEDSAVYLCASSLDGGTYEQYFGPGTRLTVT.

This chain connects TRBV28 to TRBJ2-2; either TRBD1 or TRBD2 may supply D (6 bases each). Germline V gene data show CDR1 as MDHEN and CDR2 as SYDVKM. V lost 7 bases and J lost 0, with 12 bases in between. This CDR3 has 15 amino acids. CDR3 coding DNA: TGTGCCAGCATGGGGGGCGGAGCGAACACCGGGGAGCTGTTTTTT. Residues: CASMGGGANTGELFF.

This clonotype was counted at least ten times. This sequence joins TRBV29-1 and TRBJ2-5, with D perhaps TRBD1 or TRBD2 (5 bases each). Deletions cut 6 bases from V and 3 bases from J, with 17 bases between. CDR1 SQVTM and CDR2 ANQGSEA come from the germline V gene. There are 14 residues in the CDR3. The CDR3: CSVWGRERKETQYF. CDR3 coding DNA: TGCAGCGTCTGGGGCAGGGAGAGAAAAGAGACCCAGTACTTC.

Many counts were recorded for this clonotype. The chain links TRBV6-2 or TRBV6-3 to TRBJ2-2, with a possible D match to TRBD2 (5 bases). The V gene lost 1 base and the J gene lost 3 bases, with 6 bases spanning the gap. In germline, CDR1 is MNHEY, CDR2 SVGEGT. The length of the CDR3 is 14 residues. CDR3 protein: CASSYWRDTGELFF. CDR3 nucleotides: TGTGCCAGCAGTTACTGGCGGGACACCGGGGAGCTGTTTTTT.

This rearrangement joins TRBV20-1 to TRBJ2-7, with D possibly TRBD2 on 5 matching bases. Trimming took 3 bases from V and 6 from J, leaving 18 bases between them. This CDR3 has 14 amino acids. Germline V gives CDR1 DFQATT, CDR2 SNEGSKA (reference sequence). Here the CDR3 reads CSASRLGGLGEQYF. CDR3 bases: TGCAGTGCTAGTCGTCTGGGCGGGTTGGGCGAGCAGTACTTC.

This clonotype was observed at least ten times. The chain links TRBV6-5 to TRBJ2-7; TRBD1 agrees at 9 bases. Looked up from germline, CDR1 is MNHEY and CDR2 is SVGAGI. The CDR3 spans 15 residues. The trim removed 3 bases at V and 4 bases at J, leaving 7 bases unmatched. The CDR3 coding sequence is TGTGCCAGCAGTTATATTCCGGGACAGGGTTACGAGCAGTACTTC. This codes for CASSYIPGQGYEQYF.

This clonotype was observed many times. This chain joins TRBV20-1 and TRBJ2-7; D might be TRBD2 (6 bases). The CDR3 is 11 amino acids. The V and J ends lost 5 bases and 4 bases respectively, with 9 bases between them. Germline V gene data show CDR1 as DFQATT and CDR2 as SNEGSKA (reference sequence). The CDR3 protein is CSAVRGYEQYF. DNA of the CDR3: TGCAGTGCTGTACGGGGGTACGAGCAGTACTTC.

Details on this clonotype: A single base separates this from a much larger clone, so it may be a read error. The chain joins TRBV27 to TRBJ2-7; 9 nucleotides line up with TRBD1. The CDR3 is made up of 13 amino acids. Germline lookup yields CDR1 MNHEY and CDR2 SMNVEV (reference sequence). Losses at the gene ends were 6 bases for V and 6 bases for J; bases not matched to a gene: 6. DNA for the CDR3: TGTGCCAGCAGCCCCGGGACAGGGACCGAGCAGTACTTC. It encodes CASSPGTGTEQYF.

The chain has TRBV28 and TRBJ2-7; possibly TRBD2 for D (6 bases). The ends were cut back, 5 bases at V and 1 base at J, with 15 bases in the middle. In germline, CDR1 is MDHEN, CDR2 SYDVKM. The CDR3 runs 15 residues. CDR3 residues: CASSLNLGLSYEQYF. The CDR3 region has the DNA TGTGCCAGCAGTCTTAACCTGGGACTTTCCTACGAGCAGTACTTC.

This clonotype was seen many times. This sequence joins TRBV6-5 and TRBJ1-1; D is unresolved. Trimming shortened V by 0 bases and J by 3 bases, and 17 bases separated the two germline ends. The CDR3 sequence is 17 residues long. Germline CDR1 MNHEY, CDR2 SVGAGI. CDR3 DNA sequence: TGTGCCAGCAGTTACTCGGGCACGACGGAAAATTACACTGAAGCTTTCTTT. Its protein is CASSYSGTTENYTEAFF.

V usage is TRBV4-1 and J usage is TRBJ2-5, with D perhaps matching TRBD1 (5 bases). V dropped 1 base and J dropped 4 bases, with 13 bases sitting between them. CDR1 and CDR2 (germline): MGHRA, YSYEKL. The CDR3 is 15 amino acids. CDR3 residues: CASSQVPVRGETQYF. CDR3 in DNA: TGCGCCAGCAGCCAAGTTCCGGTTAGGGGAGAGACCCAGTACTTC.

A remark on this clonotype: Sequence at one end of the junction differs from germline and may be a read error. The chain combines TRBV4-2 with TRBJ2-7, with a weak D call TRBD2 (5 bases). Germline V gene sequence: CDR1 LGHNA, CDR2 YNFKEQ. This CDR3 has 13 amino acids. The CDR3 loop is CASSQALPGRPRF. CDR3 in DNA: TGTGCCAGCAGCCAAGCCTTACCGGGAAGACCACGCTTC.

This clonotype was observed many times. The chain has TRBV20-1 and TRBJ1-1; TRBD1 might be the D (5 bases). This CDR3 has 15 amino acids. CDR1 and CDR2 (germline): DFQATT, SNEGSKA (reference sequence). V lost 3 bases and J 5 bases, leaving 19 bases between the germline ends. This chain's CDR3 is CSARGGSGWGTEAFF. DNA of the CDR3: TGCAGTGCTAGGGGTGGGTCAGGCTGGGGGACTGAAGCTTTCTTT.